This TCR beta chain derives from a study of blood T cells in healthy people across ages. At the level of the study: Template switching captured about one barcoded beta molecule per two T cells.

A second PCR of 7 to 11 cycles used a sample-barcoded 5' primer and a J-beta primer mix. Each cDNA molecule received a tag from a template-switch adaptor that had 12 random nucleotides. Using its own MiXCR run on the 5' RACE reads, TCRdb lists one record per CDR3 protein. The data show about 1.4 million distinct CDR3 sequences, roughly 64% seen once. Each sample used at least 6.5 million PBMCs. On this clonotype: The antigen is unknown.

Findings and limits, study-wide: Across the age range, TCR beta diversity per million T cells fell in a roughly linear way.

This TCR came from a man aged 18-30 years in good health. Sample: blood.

In nucleotides, the CDR3 is TGTGCCAGCAGTCCTTGGACTAGCTTAATTGCCGGGGAGCTGTTTTTT. Its translation: CASSPWTSLIAGELFF. V gene TRBV6-5 combines with J gene TRBJ2-2, with 8 bases lining up with TRBD2. The germline gives CDR1 MNHEY, CDR2 SVGAGI. Losses at the gene ends were 5 bases for V and 6 bases for J; bases not matched to a gene: 11. The CDR3 consists of 16 residues.